What follows are 20 T cell receptor beta chains derived from one specimen sequenced in a study of blood T cells in healthy people across ages. A sample-barcoded 5' primer and a J-beta primer mix were used in a second PCR of roughly 7 to 11 cycles. TCRdb re-derived calls from the 5' RACE reads in MiXCR, one entry per CDR3 protein. Of 1 million to 1.2 million distinct CDR3 sequences listed, around two fifths were seen once; the top ten hold around 12%. The source material was blood. The receptor set was obtained from a man aged 18 to 30 in good health.

The chain carries TRBV5-1 and TRBJ2-1; 8 nucleotides align to TRBD1. There are 14 residues in the CDR3. Germline V gives CDR1 SGHRS, CDR2 YFSETQ. Trimming removed 4 bases from V and 4 bases from J; junction bases left unmatched: 4. The CDR3: CASSHYRGYNEQFF. CDR3 sequence (DNA): TGCGCCAGCAGCCACTACAGGGGGTACAATGAGCAGTTCTTC.

The sample holds a few counts of this clonotype. The genes are TRBV5-6 and TRBJ2-5; the D is unclear. This CDR3 is built from 15 residues. V lost 1 base and J 1 base, leaving 11 bases between the germline ends. Germline assignment: CDR1 SGHDT and CDR2 YYEEEE. The CDR3 here is CASSLRWPFQETQYF. DNA for the CDR3: TGTGCCAGCAGCTTGAGGTGGCCGTTCCAAGAGACCCAGTACTTC.

CDR3 amino acids: CASSLTGTGWGKSSYEQYF. Written as DNA, the CDR3 is TGCGCCAGCAGCTTGACTGGTACAGGGTGGGGCAAGAGCTCCTACGAGCAGTACTTC. The chain combines TRBV5-1 with TRBJ2-7, with D maybe TRBD1 (6 bases). The CDR3 extends over 19 amino acids. Trimming left V 1 base short and J 0 bases short, with 23 bases between. CDR1 and CDR2 (germline): SGHRS, YFSETQ.

With respect to this clonotype: The junction shows a germline mismatch at one end, possibly a read error. The chain joins TRBV12-3 or TRBV12-4 to TRBJ1-6; no reliable D call. The CDR3 contains 15 residues. The CDR3 is CASSPGRSYNPPLHF. For the CDR3, the DNA is TGTGCCAGCAGCCCAGGCCGTTCCTATAATCCACCCCTCCACTTT.

The rearrangement joins TRBV9 to TRBJ2-3, with a tentative D call TRBD2 (7 bases). V lost 3 bases, J lost 0 bases, and 11 bases lay in between. The CDR3 runs to 15 residues. Per germline, CDR1 SGDLS and CDR2 YYNGEE. The DNA of the CDR3 is TGTGCCAGCAGCGAGGGGGGGACTAGCACAGATACGCAGTATTTT. This sequence encodes CASSEGGTSTDTQYF.

The chain uses TRBV20-1 and TRBJ1-5, with no clear D. The CDR3 has 12 amino acids. V lost 5 bases, J lost 0 bases, and 5 bases lay in between. CDR1 is DFQATT and CDR2 is SNEGSKA in the germline V gene (reference sequence). The CDR3 DNA follows: TGCAGTGCTGCGAATAGCAATCAGCCCCAGCATTTT. It is translated as CSAANSNQPQHF.

V and J are TRBV12-3 or TRBV12-4 and TRBJ2-7; 10 bases are a match to TRBD2. J gave up 5 bases and V 4 bases, and 8 bases lay outside the gene matches. The length of the CDR3 is 15 residues. CDR3 region: CASSSISGGTHEQYF. The CDR3 coding sequence is TGTGCCAGCAGTTCCATTAGCGGGGGGACGCACGAGCAGTACTTC.

The chain uses TRBV4-1 and TRBJ1-2, with a tentative D call TRBD1 (5 bases). The CDR3 runs to 15 residues. Trimming took 0 bases from V and 2 from J, leaving 10 bases between them. The germline CDR1 and CDR2 sequences are MGHRA and YSYEKL. The CDR3: CASSQEGVANYGYTF. In DNA, the CDR3 is TGCGCCAGCAGCCAAGAAGGGGTCGCGAACTATGGCTACACCTTC.

This clonotype was observed a handful of times. The rearrangement joins TRBV11-2 to TRBJ2-5, with TRBD1 as a possible D gene (5 bases). V was pared by 6 bases and J by 3 bases, with 11 bases between. The CDR3 runs to 13 residues. Germline V gene lookup returns CDR1 SGHAT and CDR2 FQNNGV. The CDR3 DNA is TGTGCCAGCAGATCGACAGAAGAAGAGACCCAGTACTTC. Its translation is CASRSTEEETQYF.

This rearrangement joins TRBV4-1 to TRBJ1-5, with a tentative D call TRBD1 (5 bases). Germline V gene sequence: CDR1 MGHRA, CDR2 YSYEKL. Trimming cost V 3 bases and J 2 bases, with 11 bases left between them. The CDR3 has 15 amino acids. CDR3 coding DNA: TGCGCCAGCAGCCAGGTCGACAGCGGCAATCAGCCCCAGCATTTT. Its translation: CASSQVDSGNQPQHF.

The chain employs TRBV7-2 and TRBJ2-2; 10 bases fit TRBD1. This CDR3 region has 15 residues. The V gene end was trimmed by 7 bases and the J gene end by 4 bases; junction bases not matched to a gene: 6. Germline values: CDR1 SGHTA, CDR2 FQGNSA. CDR3 coding DNA: TGTGCCAGCACCGACAGGGGGCTGGGCACCGGGGAGCTGTTTTTT. As protein: CASTDRGLGTGELFF.

This clonotype turned up a few times. This chain joins TRBV20-1 and TRBJ1-2; D is perhaps TRBD1 (5 bases). V lost 3 bases, J lost 5 bases, and 19 bases lay in between. Germline V gene data show CDR1 as DFQATT and CDR2 as SNEGSKA (reference sequence). The CDR3 sequence is 15 residues long. The CDR3, as DNA: TGCAGTGCTAGTGGGCAGGGAGGATTCGGGTATGGCTACACCTTC. This codes for CSASGQGGFGYGYTF.

Of note for this clonotype: This sequence may be a read error, since a much larger clone differs from it by one base. The chain carries TRBV7-3 and TRBJ2-2; TRBD1 is a possible D gene (5 bases). Trimming took off 5 bases at V and 1 base at J, with 5 bases between the two ends. CDR3 length: 13 residues. The germline V gene has CDR1 SGHTA and CDR2 FQGTGA. The chain's CDR3 is CASSGQNTGELFF. As DNA, the CDR3 is TGTGCCAGCAGCGGACAGAACACCGGGGAGCTGTTTTTT. Supplemented by reference TRBV7-3 and TRBJ2-2, the full variable domain reads GAGVSQTPSNKVTEKGKYVELRCDPISGHTALYWYRQSLGQGPEFLIYFQGTGAADDSGLPNDRFFAVRPEGSVSTLKIQRTERGDSAVYLCASSGQNTGELFFGEGSRLTVL.

This clonotype was counted a single time. The CDR3 loop is CASSLGPPRGMADTQYF. CDR3 nucleotides: TGTGCCAGCAGCTTGGGACCCCCGCGGGGGATGGCAGATACGCAGTATTTT. The chain couples TRBV7-3 to TRBJ2-3; 7 bases align to TRBD2. With V trimmed by 3 bases and J by 4 bases, 13 bases remained unmatched. There are 17 residues in the CDR3. The V gene's germline CDR1 is SGHTA and CDR2 FQGTGA.

With regard to this clonotype: One end of the junction varies from germline; a read error may be responsible. The chain joins TRBV11-3 to TRBJ2-1; no definite D call. This CDR3 spans 12 amino acids. The V gene's germline CDR1 is SGHNT and CDR2 YENEEA. The CDR3 region has the DNA TGTGTCAGCAGCTCAAATAACAATGAGCAGTTCTTC. The encoded protein is CVSSSNNNEQFF.

V usage is TRBV6-2 or TRBV6-3 and J usage is TRBJ1-4; unclear D gene. Germline CDR1 reads MNHEY; CDR2 reads SVGEGT. This CDR3 has 14 residues. Trimming stripped 2 bases from V and 2 bases from J, with 6 bases between. CDR3 protein: CASSYRRTNEKLFF. The CDR3 nucleotides are TGTGCCAGCAGTTACCGGCGGACTAATGAAAAACTGTTTTTT.

V and J are TRBV28 and TRBJ1-2; TRBD1 is a possible D gene (5 bases). This CDR3 spans 13 amino acids. The germline gives CDR1 MDHEN, CDR2 SYDVKM. Trimming removed 11 bases from V and 5 bases from J, with 18 bases in between. The CDR3 DNA is TGTGCCCTGACTCGGGGGGGAGGATATGGCTACACCTTC. Its protein product is CALTRGGGYGYTF.

This clonotype was recorded a few times. This chain links TRBV5-1 with TRBJ2-3; D is unclear. This CDR3 contains 14 residues. Germline V CDR1 and CDR2: SGHRS, YFSETQ. Deletions cut 0 bases from V and 4 bases from J, with 9 bases between. CDR3: CASSLAMAADTQYF. The CDR3 coding sequence is TGCGCCAGCAGCTTGGCCATGGCGGCAGATACGCAGTATTTT.

The V and J genes are TRBV2 and TRBJ1-6; D gene uncertain. Germline-derived CDR1 and CDR2 are SNHLY and FYNNEI. The CDR3 runs to 13 residues. Trimming removed 7 bases at V and 4 bases at J, with 8 bases between. The CDR3 DNA sequence: TGTGCCAGCACCCGGACTTATAATTCACCCCTCCACTTT. It specifies CASTRTYNSPLHF.

This clonotype appeared many times. V is TRBV6-5 and J is TRBJ2-3, with 12 bases fitting TRBD2. The CDR3 has 15 amino acids. V shed 5 bases, J shed 2 bases, and the junction held 2 bases outside the gene matches. Germline CDR1 and CDR2: MNHEY and SVGAGI. This chain's CDR3 is CASSRLAGDTDTQYF. In DNA form, the CDR3 reads TGTGCCAGCAGTCGACTAGCGGGGGACACAGATACGCAGTATTTT.